This T cell receptor (beta chain) was captured in a study of shared clonotypes between healthy human individuals. The CDR3 runs 19 residues. With V trimmed by 4 bases and J by 0 bases, 13 bases remained unmatched. Per germline, CDR1 MDHEN and CDR2 SYDVKM. Assay execution proceeded at the deep level. Per the original methods: For the immunoSEQ data, sequences were junction-only without quality scores, so filtering differed. The data were produced by immunoSEQ multiplex PCR, yet TCRdb's version contains in-frame clones alone and is incomplete. V, J and clone size are those of that table, while D and trimming were read from the DNA. The data show over a million clones, with 98% to 99% seen just once and about 0.34% held by the top ten.

This sequence originates from a man aged 25-45 years in good health. Sequencing was done on a sample of naive CD4+ T cells sorted from blood. Subset denoted: CD45RA+ positively selected. The rearrangement joins TRBV28 to TRBJ1-5; 9 nucleotides agree with TRBD1. The CDR3 sequence: CASSSTGDRVIYSNQPQHF. The CDR3, as DNA: TGTGCCAGCAGTTCGACGGGGGACAGGGTCATCTATAGCAATCAGCCCCAGCATTTT. The complete variable domain, with remaining parts taken from reference TRBV28 and TRBJ1-5, reads DVKVTQSSRYLVKRTGEKVFLECVQDMDHENMFWYRQDPGLGLRLIYFSYDVKMKEKGDIPEGYSVSREKKERFSLILESASTNQTSMYLCASSSTGDRVIYSNQPQHFGDGTRLSIL.